This paragraph covers one T cell receptor (beta chain) sequence. The data derive from a study of blood T cell repertoires in COVID-19. Study in general: Samples of COVID-19 (acute and convalescent) were obtained from the United States, Italy and Spain. In each case, the material was cDNA or gDNA derived from T cells, B-cell-depleted T cells, or PBMCs.

Losses at the gene ends were 1 base for V and 4 bases for J; bases not matched to a gene: 6. The CDR3 spans 15 residues. Germline lookup yields CDR1 SGHDT and CDR2 YYEEEE. Seattle-derived patients entered the study during active infection and were followed longitudinally. In the original workflow: It was from reference gene primer amplification that nucleated cell counts were estimated. Generated by immunoSEQ multiplex PCR, the TCRdb table keeps only in-frame clones and is missing some. V and J calls and clone size are given by that table; D and trimming were obtained from the DNA. The sample shows around 360,000 clones, more than 70% of them seen only once.

The sequenced sample was peripheral blood. This sequence was found in a woman in her twenties or thirties with COVID-19, enrolled during active disease. The chain joins TRBV5-6 to TRBJ1-1, with 8 bases that match TRBD1. The CDR3 reads CASSLITGGITEAFF. The CDR3 DNA reads as TGTGCCAGCAGCTTGATTACAGGGGGGATCACTGAAGCTTTCTTT.